The 7 T cell receptor beta chains below were found in one sample sequenced in a study of STAT5B mutations in CD4+ large granular lymphocyte leukemia (dated by TCRdb to the early 2020s). Libraries came from the immunoSEQ multiplex PCR assay. The table comes from immuneACCESS by way of TCRdb, which keeps in-frame sequences with V and J called. Part of the clones is missing from these tables; in studies checked, under half for an unresolved V gene and the rest for unknown reasons. The sample table contains about 31,000 clones; only one count was recorded for roughly 72% of them. The ten largest clones capture 2% of the sample. The sequencing sample was made of CD4+ T cells from blood buffy coats. Receptors originate from a human donor in good health.

This clone was counted a few times. The chain links TRBV18 to TRBJ2-5; D gene ambiguous. Deletions cut 0 bases from V and 3 bases from J, with 8 bases between. This CDR3 has 14 amino acids. In germline, CDR1 is KGHSH, CDR2 LQKENI. The CDR3 sequence: CASSPPTREETQYF. CDR3 sequence (DNA): TGTGCCAGCTCACCACCGACTCGGGAAGAGACCCAGTACTTC.

CDR3 DNA: TGTGCCAGCAGCTCCACAGGGGAGATTTACAATGAGCAGTTCTTC. This sequence encodes CASSSTGEIYNEQFF. This chain connects TRBV6-6 to TRBJ2-1, with 7 bases fitting TRBD1. The trim removed 6 bases at V and 4 bases at J, leaving 9 bases unmatched. The V gene's germline CDR1 is MNHNY and CDR2 SVGAGI (reference sequence). This CDR3 region has 15 residues.

This clone has just a few counts. This sequence joins TRBV6-5 and TRBJ2-1; TRBD2 aligns across 12 bases. CDR3 length: 11 amino acids. Germline CDR1 is MNHEY and CDR2 is SVGAGI. The ends lost 6 bases at V and 14 bases at J; junction bases unmatched: 2. In DNA, the CDR3 is TGTGCCAGCAGCCTAGCGGGGGGGGAGTTCTTC. Its translation: CASSLAGGEFF.

This clone occurred once. The rearrangement links TRBV4-1 to TRBJ2-3, with a possible D match to TRBD2 (5 bases). In germline, CDR1 is MGHRA, CDR2 YSYEKL. The CDR3 length is 15 residues. V dropped 1 base and J dropped 4 bases, with 12 bases sitting between them. CDR3 coding DNA: TGCGCCAGCAGCCAAGGGTCCCGGCGGGCAGATACGCAGTATTTT. As protein: CASSQGSRRADTQYF.

The rearrangement uses TRBV5-1 and TRBJ1-3; D ambiguous. V was cut by 5 bases and J by 4 bases, with 10 bases left in between. Germline V gives CDR1 SGHRS, CDR2 YFSETQ. The CDR3 is 13 amino acids. CDR3 bases: TGCGCCAGCAGTTCTAGCTTGGGAAACACCATATATTTT. Protein product: CASSSSLGNTIYF.

The chain recombines TRBV5-1 with TRBJ2-5; D unresolved. The ends were cut back, 0 bases at V and 4 bases at J, with 10 bases in the middle. The germline V gene encodes CDR1 SGHRS and CDR2 YFSETQ. CDR3 size: 14 residues. Here the CDR3 reads CASSLAREIETQYF. The CDR3 DNA is TGCGCCAGCAGCTTGGCCAGAGAGATAGAGACCCAGTACTTC. The whole variable domain, filled in from reference TRBV5-1 and TRBJ2-5, reads KAGVTQTPRYLIKTRGQQVTLSCSPISGHRSVSWYQQTPGQGLQFLFEYFSETQRNKGNFPGRFSGRQFSNSRSEMNVSTLELGDSALYLCASSLAREIETQYFGPGTRLLVL.

This chain joins TRBV10-1 and TRBJ2-7; the D gene is possibly TRBD2 (7 bases). Germline CDR1 and CDR2: WNHNN and SYGVQD (reference sequence). V shed 0 bases and J shed 2 bases, with 14 bases lying between them. The CDR3 is 16 amino acids. CDR3 nucleotides: TGCGCCAGCAGTGAGTCGAGACGGGGGGACACCTACGAGCAGTACTTC. It is translated as CASSESRRGDTYEQYF.